This TCR beta chain was obtained from a study of cytotoxic CD8 clonotypes in ibrutinib-treated CLL (dated by TCRdb to about 2021). Broadly, across the study: In this cohort, approximately 15 patients were treatment-naive and under 13 were relapsed/refractory, while 17 to 18 had unmutated IGHV. The response samples were drawn at a median of approximately 12 months into treatment, with a range of about 6 to 36 months. Every sample from remission and from progressive disease was obtained while the patients were still on ibrutinib. Cryopreserved peripheral blood mononuclear cells were obtained before treatment, at response, and at either sustained remission or disease progression. Longitudinal samples were available for about 30% of the roughly 90 trial participants. Samples averaged roughly 280,000 productive templates and 90,000 to 95,000 productive rearrangements. Responses were partial in 24 patients and complete in 2; after median approximately 69 months follow-up, about 14 stayed in remission and about twelve progressed.

Paper-wide results and their limitations: Public clonotypes were found to be uncommon and were observed to contract or remain stable during treatment; the increase in clonality was shown to reflect expansion of private clonotypes at ibrutinib response. At baseline, clonality was higher than in age-matched healthy donors and showed a strong correlation with circulating CD8+ T-cell counts. An increase in clonality was observed at ibrutinib response, with clonality remaining stable during sustained remission and falling back toward baseline at progression. Sustained-remission and progressing patients did not have matched sampling times, and lymph node repertoires were not examined.

This clone appeared once. Its antigen is unknown. Per-nucleotide qualities are absent, and no much larger clonotype sits a single base away. The goal of deep resolution MiSeq sequencing was a depth between 1 in 1 million and 1 in 200,000 T cells, and coverage averaged 10x per clonotype. TCR beta libraries were generated with the immunoSEQ hsTCRB Kit. The published analysis was carried out like this. The data were analyzed with ImmunoSEQ Analyzer and ImmunoSEQ Data Assistant, and V, D and J gene assignments followed IMGT definitions. Clonality, which ranges from 0 to 1, was calculated as one minus the normalized Shannon entropy of productive rearrangement frequencies. Only overrepresented clonotypes making up at least 0.05% of each patient's repertoire were included in the public clonotype analysis. Thirteen age-matched healthy donor repertoires from immuneACCESS were used as controls for clonality. This immuneACCESS table, as held by TCRdb, lists in-frame sequences with V and J called but not all clones. Of the missing ones, under half trace to an unresolved V gene in checked studies; the others have no known cause. The V and J calls and clone size were taken over from that table, and D and trimming were inferred from the DNA. The sample table records about 150,000 clones; 75% to 85% of these occur just once. The ten largest account for around 13% of the sample.

Trimming takes 6 bases off V and 4 bases off J; junction bases not matched to a gene: 12. From its cysteine to its phenylalanine, the CDR3 spans 16 amino acids. Only the CDR3 part of the read is kept: 48 bases, read in frame from the first base. CDR1 is given as SEHNR and CDR2 as FQNEAQ, both from the germline V gene (reference sequence). This sample's time point label indicates: more than 10 months on ibrutinib. Roughly 2 micrograms of genomic DNA were extracted from cryopreserved PBMCs for TCR beta library preparation. High-throughput TCR beta sequencing was performed on longitudinal blood samples from CLL patients receiving ibrutinib monotherapy. The patients were enrolled in a single-center, open-label phase 2 trial of ibrutinib monotherapy.

Sequenced material: PBMCs, taken after 12 months of ibrutinib treatment. The TCR sequence derives from a human donor with chronic lymphocytic leukemia. The V and J segments used are TRBV7-9 and TRBJ2-3; 8 junctional bases match TRBD1. In nucleotides, the sequence is TGTGCCAGCAGGTCACAGCAGGGGGCGGTCCCAGATACGCAGTATTTT. Translated, it reads CASRSQQGAVPDTQYF.